This entry features one T cell receptor beta chain sequence. This sample is part of a study of T cell changes during pregnancy in multiple sclerosis. This CDR3 is built from 15 residues. Germline assignment: CDR1 MNHEY and CDR2 SVGAGI. Between the trimmed V and J ends, which lost 7 bases and 6 bases, there was a span of 16 bases. Sequencing used immunoSEQ multiplex PCR; TCRdb keeps in-frame clones, though not all of them. The data show 65,000 to 85,000 clones, approximately 91% seen once. The rearrangement joins TRBV6-5 to TRBJ1-6; D unresolved. This receptor was identified in a female donor with multiple sclerosis, enrolled in a pregnancy study. This material consisted of peripheral blood, taken in the second trimester of pregnancy. CDR3 amino acids: CASKREGGTNSPLHF. CDR3 bases: TGTGCCAGCAAGAGAGAAGGAGGAACTAATTCACCCCTCCACTTT.